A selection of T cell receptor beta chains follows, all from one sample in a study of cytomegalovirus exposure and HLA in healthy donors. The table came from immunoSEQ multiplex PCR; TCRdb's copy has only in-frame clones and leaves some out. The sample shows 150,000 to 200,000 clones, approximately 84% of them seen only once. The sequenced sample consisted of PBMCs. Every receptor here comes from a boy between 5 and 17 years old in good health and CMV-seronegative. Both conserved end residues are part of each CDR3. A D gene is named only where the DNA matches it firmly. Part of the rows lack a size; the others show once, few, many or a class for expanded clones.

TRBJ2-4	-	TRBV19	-	TGTGCCAGTAGTTGGGCTCCCAACATTCAGTACTTC	CASSWAPNIQYF
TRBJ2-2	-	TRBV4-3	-	TGCGCCAGCAGCCAAGATCTAGCGCCCGGGGAGCTGTTTTTT	CASSQDLAPGELFF
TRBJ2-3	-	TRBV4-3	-	TGCGCCAGCAGCCAAGCTAGGAGCGGTGGTACTAGCACAGATACGCAGTATTTT	CASSQARSGGTSTDTQYF
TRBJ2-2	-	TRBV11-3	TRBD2	TGTGCCAGCAGCCCAGCGGGGGCGGGGACCGGGGAGCTGTTTTTT	CASSPAGAGTGELFF
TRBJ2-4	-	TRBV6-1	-	TGTGCCAGCAGTGATCTAAACACGGGATTCAAAAACATTCAGTACTTC	CASSDLNTGFKNIQYF
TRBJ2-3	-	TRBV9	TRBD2	TGTGCCAGCAGCGTAGCGGGGGGGCGGGATACGCAGTATTTT	CASSVAGGRDTQYF
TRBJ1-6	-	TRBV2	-	TGTGCCAGCCTCTCGTACCCTGCTCGGGGTTATAATTCACCCCTCCACTTT	CASLSYPARGYNSPLHF
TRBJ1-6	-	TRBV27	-	TGTGCCAGCAGGCAGAGCGGGTCTATGAATTCACCCCTCCACTTT	CASRQSGSMNSPLHF
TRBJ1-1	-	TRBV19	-	TGTGCCAGTAGTATCGGTGCAGGGGTGAACACTGAAGCTTTCTTT	CASSIGAGVNTEAFF
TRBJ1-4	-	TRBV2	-	TGTGCCAGCAGTGAACCGCGGAGGGCCTATGAAAAACTGTTTTTT	CASSEPRRAYEKLFF
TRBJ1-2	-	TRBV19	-	TGTGCCAGTAGTATCGCAGGGTATGGCTACACCTTC	CASSIAGYGYTF
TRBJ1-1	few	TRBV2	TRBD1	TGTGCCAGCAGTCTGGACAGGGTGAACACTGAAGCTTTCTTT	CASSLDRVNTEAFF
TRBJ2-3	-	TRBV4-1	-	TGCGCCAGCAGCCAAGAGTCCGTGAGCGAACTCAACACAGATACGCAGTATTTT	CASSQESVSELNTDTQYF
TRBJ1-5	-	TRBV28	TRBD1	TGTGCCAGCGAACGGAGGGGGCGAGAGCCCCAGCATTTT	CASERRGREPQHF
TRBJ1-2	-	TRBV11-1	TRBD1	TGTGCCAGCAGCTCACTGACAGGGATCTATGGCTACACCTTC	CASSSLTGIYGYTF
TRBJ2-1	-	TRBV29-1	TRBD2	TGCAGCGTGTGGACTAGCGGGGGACCTAACTACAATGAGCAGTTCTTC	CSVWTSGGPNYNEQFF
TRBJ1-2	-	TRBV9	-	TGTGCCAGCAGCGTAGCGGCGACCCCTGGGGGCAGGGGCAAGGATGGCTACACCTTC	CASSVAATPGGRGKDGYTF
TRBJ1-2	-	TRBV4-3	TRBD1	TGCGCCAGCAGCCAAGATCTGGGACAGGCTTCTAACTATGGCTACACCTTC	CASSQDLGQASNYGYTF
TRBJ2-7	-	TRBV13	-	TGTGCCAGCAGCTTATCAGGGGCTCCCTACGAGCAGTACTTC	CASSLSGAPYEQYF
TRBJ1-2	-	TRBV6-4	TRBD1	TGTGCCAGCAGCTCATTACCCAGGGGGCGGGATGGCTACACCTTC	CASSSLPRGRDGYTF
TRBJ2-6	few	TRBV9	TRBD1	TGTGCCAGCAGCGTCCCCGGGACAGGGGGCTCTGGGGCCAACGTCCTGACTTTC	CASSVPGTGGSGANVLTF
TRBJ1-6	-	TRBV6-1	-	TGTGCCAGCAGTGCCCCCCCCAGCTCCTATAATTCACCCCTCCACTTT	CASSAPPSSYNSPLHF
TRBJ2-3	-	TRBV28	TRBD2	TGTGCCAGCAGTTCCACTAGCGGCACAGATACGCAGTATTTT	CASSSTSGTDTQYF
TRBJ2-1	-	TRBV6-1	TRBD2	TGTGCCAGCAGTGTTAAGCGGGGATACAATGAGCAGTTCTTC	CASSVKRGYNEQFF
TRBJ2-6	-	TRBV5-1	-	TGCGCCAGCAGCTTTTACGCGACGGGGAGCTCTGGGGCCAACGTCCTGACTTTC	CASSFYATGSSGANVLTF
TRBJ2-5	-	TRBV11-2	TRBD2	TGTGCCAGCAGCCAAAGAGCGACTAGCGGGGGTGTCCAAGAGACCCAGTACTTC	CASSQRATSGGVQETQYF
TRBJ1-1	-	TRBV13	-	TGTGCCAGCAGCCTCCCGACAGGACCGAACACTGAAGCTTTCTTT	CASSLPTGPNTEAFF